A single sample gave rise to the 29 T cell receptor beta chains below, sequenced in a study of shared clonotypes between healthy human individuals. Profiling relied on immunoSEQ multiplex PCR, and the TCRdb table lists in-frame clones only, not all of them. The sample records over 1.5 million clones, roughly 98% being singletons. Sequencing was performed on naive CD4+ T cells sorted from blood. The sample's subset: CD45RA+ positively selected. Receptors were obtained from a man in his thirties or forties in good health.

V is TRBV29-1 and J is TRBJ1-1, with D unresolved. The germline V and J ends were trimmed by 4 bases and 3 bases, with 3 bases remaining between them. CDR1 and CDR2 (germline): SQVTM, ANQGSEA. There are 10 residues in the CDR3. In DNA form, the CDR3 reads TGCAGCGTTGGGTACACTGAAGCTTTCTTT. Its translation is CSVGYTEAFF.

The V and J genes are TRBV7-9 and TRBJ1-5, with no clear D. Trimming pared 11 bases from V and 9 bases from J, leaving 11 bases between. The CDR3 length is 10 residues. Germline loops: CDR1 SEHNR, CDR2 FQNEAQ (reference sequence). The chain's CDR3 is CAASDRPQHF. The CDR3 DNA sequence: TGTGCCGCCTCAGATCGGCCCCAGCATTTT.

This chain connects TRBV7-2 to TRBJ2-2; D is undetermined. The CDR3 is 16 amino acids. V lost 5 bases, J lost 1 base, and 14 bases lay in between. Germline assignment: CDR1 SGHTA and CDR2 FQGNSA. The CDR3 coding sequence is TGTGCCAGCAGCCCCCGACCGGTGAGGAACACCGGGGAGCTGTTTTTT. Amino acid sequence: CASSPRPVRNTGELFF.

The chain is built from TRBV28 and TRBJ2-7; the D is unclear. Germline V gene sequence: CDR1 MDHEN, CDR2 SYDVKM. CDR3 length equals 13 residues. Trimming pared 4 bases from V and 1 base from J, leaving 8 bases between. DNA of the CDR3: TGTGCCAGCAGTTCCCCGGTATCCTACGAGCAGTACTTC. Its protein is CASSSPVSYEQYF.

This chain uses TRBV7-8 with TRBJ1-3, with D possibly TRBD1 on 5 matching bases. V lost 1 base, J lost 1 base, and 17 bases lay in between. Per germline, CDR1 SGHVS and CDR2 FQNEAQ. The CDR3 loop spans 18 amino acids. The CDR3: CASSLVIRALSSGNTIYF. CDR3 DNA: TGTGCCAGCAGCTTAGTGATCAGGGCCCTATCTTCTGGAAACACCATATATTTT. The full variable domain, in which reference TRBV7-8 and TRBJ1-3 provide the parts outside the CDR3, is GAGVSQSPRYKVAKRGQDVALRCDPISGHVSLFWYQQALGQGPEFLTYFQNEAQLDKSGLPSDRFFAERPEGSVSTLKIQRTQQEDSAVYLCASSLVIRALSSGNTIYFGEGSWLTVV.

This chain connects TRBV27 to TRBJ2-5, with D unclear. Germline V gene lookup returns CDR1 MNHEY and CDR2 SMNVEV (reference sequence). Trimming removed 5 bases from V and 9 bases from J, with 13 bases in between. The CDR3 is 12 amino acids. The CDR3 sequence: CASSPDRRAQYF. As DNA, the CDR3 is TGTGCCAGCAGTCCCGACCGGCGAGCCCAGTACTTC.

The gene calls are TRBV9 and TRBJ2-5, with TRBD1 matching 9 bases. The CDR3 is made up of 16 amino acids. With V trimmed by 1 base and J by 4 bases, 8 bases remained unmatched. The germline gives CDR1 SGDLS, CDR2 YYNGEE. CDR3 DNA sequence: TGTGCCAGCAGCGTATCGGTTAACAGGGGGCGAGAGACCCAGTACTTC. Residues: CASSVSVNRGRETQYF. The whole variable domain, filled in from reference TRBV9 and TRBJ2-5, reads DSGVTQTPKHLITATGQRVTLRCSPRSGDLSVYWYQQSLDQGLQFLIQYYNGEERAKGNILERFSAQQFPDLHSELNLSSLELGDSALYFCASSVSVNRGRETQYFGPGTRLLVL.

To note about this clone: Other DNA sequences from this sample encode an identical CDR3 as well. In DNA form, the CDR3 reads TGTGCCAGCAGCGTAGCCCCGAGCTCCTACAATGAGCAGTTCTTC. Translating gives CASSVAPSSYNEQFF. The chain carries TRBV9 and TRBJ2-1; D unclear. V was clipped by 0 bases and J by 0 bases, with 7 bases between them. The V gene's germline CDR1 is SGDLS and CDR2 YYNGEE. The CDR3 is made up of 15 amino acids.

The V and J genes are TRBV5-1 and TRBJ1-2; D is possibly TRBD1 (5 bases). The V and J ends lost 0 bases and 4 bases respectively, with 10 bases between them. The CDR3 spans 14 residues. Germline CDR1 SGHRS, CDR2 YFSETQ. In DNA, the CDR3 is TGCGCCAGCAGCTTGGCCTCGGGGCCCTATGGCTACACCTTC. Translated, it gives CASSLASGPYGYTF.

The J gene is TRBJ1-5, the V gene TRBV10-3; a weak D match, TRBD1 (6 bases). The CDR3 extends over 14 amino acids. In germline, CDR1 is ENHRY, CDR2 SYGVKD. V was pared by 6 bases and J by 1 base, with 10 bases between. The CDR3 loop is CAISPGASNQPQHF. The CDR3 DNA follows: TGTGCCATCAGCCCAGGGGCCAGCAATCAGCCCCAGCATTTT.

The chain's CDR3 is CAISGDRGYTEAFF. CDR3 bases: TGTGCGATCAGCGGGGACAGGGGTTACACTGAAGCTTTCTTT. V usage is TRBV6-6 and J usage is TRBJ1-1; TRBD1 matches at 10 bases. The CDR3 is 14 residues long. Per the germline V gene, CDR1 is MNHNY and CDR2 is SVGAGI (reference sequence).

V gene TRBV6-6 combines with J gene TRBJ2-3, with TRBD2 identical over 7 bases. CDR3 size: 15 residues. The germline V gene has CDR1 MNHNY and CDR2 SVGAGI (reference sequence). J gave up 3 bases and V 4 bases, and 7 bases lay outside the gene matches. Here the CDR3 reads CASSSGLAVTDTQYF. DNA of the CDR3: TGTGCCAGCAGTTCGGGCCTAGCGGTTACAGATACGCAGTATTTT.

The chain recombines TRBV7-6 with TRBJ2-1, with D tentatively TRBD2 (7 bases). The CDR3 totals 15 residues. V lost 5 bases and J lost 3, with 14 bases in between. From germline, CDR1 is SGHVS and CDR2 FNYEAQ. The CDR3 sequence: CASSEGGTIYNEQFF. Written as DNA, the CDR3 is TGTGCCAGCAGCGAGGGGGGGACTATCTACAATGAGCAGTTCTTC.

This clone was found once. The chain has TRBV29-1 and TRBJ1-1; D is perhaps TRBD1 (6 bases). This CDR3 has 14 amino acids. The V gene's germline CDR1 is SQVTM and CDR2 ANQGSEA. Trimming shortened V by 7 bases and J by 4 bases, and 19 bases separated the two germline ends. The CDR3 DNA follows: TGCAGCGGCAAGGTCGGGGGCTCAGGCACTGAAGCTTTCTTT. The encoded protein is CSGKVGGSGTEAFF.

The chain joins TRBV29-1 to TRBJ2-7, with D tentatively TRBD2 (5 bases). CDR1 and CDR2 (germline): SQVTM, ANQGSEA. This CDR3 is built from 13 residues. V was cut by 8 bases and J by 4 bases, with 18 bases left in between. CDR3 protein: CSILAVRPYEQYF. The CDR3 DNA reads as TGCAGCATCCTAGCCGTACGACCTTACGAGCAGTACTTC.

This sequence joins TRBV15 and TRBJ1-5, with 11 nucleotides matching TRBD1. The CDR3 is 16 residues long. J gave up 6 bases and V 1 base, and 5 bases lay outside the gene matches. Germline V gene sequence: CDR1 LNHNV, CDR2 YYDKDF (reference sequence). The DNA for the CDR3 is TGTGCCACCAGCAGAGGGACAGGGGGCGCGGGTCAGCCCCAGCATTTT. It yields the protein CATSRGTGGAGQPQHF.

The rearrangement links TRBV5-1 to TRBJ2-5; D possibly corresponds to TRBD1 (6 bases). The CDR3 contains 14 residues. Trimming took 2 bases from V and 3 from J, leaving 11 bases between them. Germline V gene data show CDR1 as SGHRS and CDR2 as YFSETQ. The CDR3, as DNA: TGCGCCAGCAGCTTTGGACAGCGAGAAGAGACCCAGTACTTC. It is translated as CASSFGQREETQYF.

This chain links TRBV19 with TRBJ2-1; 7 bases are a match to TRBD2. The CDR3 loop spans 18 amino acids. V shed 1 base and J 7 bases; nucleotides not matched to a gene: 16. Germline CDR1 reads LNHDA; CDR2 reads SQIVND (reference sequence). The CDR3 sequence: CASSIGPWREKVGNEQFF. CDR3 nucleotides: TGTGCCAGTAGTATAGGTCCCTGGCGGGAGAAGGTAGGGAATGAGCAGTTCTTC.

The V gene is TRBV15, the J gene TRBJ2-7; 9 bases are a match to TRBD2. Germline CDR1 LNHNV, CDR2 YYDKDF (reference sequence). V shed 0 bases and J 9 bases; nucleotides not matched to a gene: 12. The CDR3 runs 16 residues. In DNA form, the CDR3 reads TGTGCCACCAGCAGAGATGGCTGGGTAGCGGGAGCGGGGCAGTACTTC. This sequence encodes CATSRDGWVAGAGQYF. The whole variable domain, filled in from reference TRBV15 and TRBJ2-7, reads DAMVIQNPRYQVTQFGKPVTLSCSQTLNHNVMYWYQQKSSQAPKLLFHYYDKDFNNEADTPDNFQSRRPNTSFCFLDIRSPGLGDTAMYLCATSRDGWVAGAGQYFGPGTRLTVT.

The gene calls are TRBV9 and TRBJ2-7; TRBD1 is a possible D gene (6 bases). Germline CDR1 is SGDLS and CDR2 is YYNGEE. This CDR3 has 14 residues. Trimming took off 7 bases at V and 2 bases at J, with 16 bases between the two ends. The DNA of the CDR3 is TGTGCCAGCGGAGGTGAGAGGGGGACCTACGAGCAGTACTTC. Translating it yields CASGGERGTYEQYF.

In the case of this clone: Other DNA sequences in the sample encode the same CDR3. The rearrangement links TRBV9 to TRBJ2-2, with no clear D. V was trimmed by 0 bases and J by 8 bases, leaving 8 bases between them. The CDR3 loop spans 13 amino acids. The germline V gene encodes CDR1 SGDLS and CDR2 YYNGEE. This CDR3 is CASSVVGSGELFF. CDR3 sequence (DNA): TGTGCCAGCAGCGTAGTTGGTTCTGGGGAGCTGTTTTTT.

V usage is TRBV6-6 and J usage is TRBJ1-4; 9 positions agree with TRBD1. There are 16 residues in the CDR3. The junction had 11 bases not matched to a gene; V was cut back by 5 bases and J by 7 bases. In germline, CDR1 is MNHNY, CDR2 SVGAGI (reference sequence). CDR3 region: CASSQNTGGLIEKLFF. The DNA of the CDR3 is TGTGCCAGCAGTCAGAACACAGGGGGCTTAATTGAAAAACTGTTTTTT.

This clone was detected only once. The chain employs TRBV10-3 and TRBJ2-3, with a tentative D call TRBD2 (6 bases). CDR1 is ENHRY and CDR2 is SYGVKD in the germline V gene. V gave up 6 bases and J gave up 1 base, with 17 bases separating them. This CDR3 comprises 16 residues. The DNA for the CDR3 is TGTGCCATCAGGCGGGACGCACCGAAGGGCACAGATACGCAGTATTTT. Protein product: CAIRRDAPKGTDTQYF.

The chain employs TRBV4-1 and TRBJ1-4; D is possibly TRBD1 (5 bases). V was clipped by 3 bases and J by 8 bases, with 10 bases between them. The CDR3 extends over 13 amino acids. Germline V CDR1 and CDR2: MGHRA, YSYEKL. CDR3 coding DNA: TGCGCCAGCAGCCAGGGGGAGGCGGAAAAACTGTTTTTT. This sequence encodes CASSQGEAEKLFF.

The chain joins TRBV11-2 to TRBJ2-2, with 14 bases identical to TRBD2. This CDR3 has 16 amino acids. Germline CDR1 is SGHAT and CDR2 is FQNNGV. The trim removed 5 bases at V and 3 bases at J, leaving 2 bases unmatched. CDR3: CASSKGLAGDTGELFF. The CDR3, as DNA: TGTGCCAGCAGCAAGGGACTAGCGGGAGACACCGGGGAGCTGTTTTTT.

The J gene is TRBJ2-5, the V gene TRBV4-1, with a weak D call TRBD1 (7 bases). The germline V and J ends were trimmed by 4 bases and 3 bases, with 15 bases remaining between them. The CDR3 extends over 15 amino acids. Germline V gene lookup returns CDR1 MGHRA and CDR2 YSYEKL. Written as DNA, the CDR3 is TGCGCCAGCAGCCGCGGGACAGCGGGCGAAGAGACCCAGTACTTC. It encodes CASSRGTAGEETQYF.

The chain joins TRBV28 to TRBJ2-7, with 9 bases fitting TRBD1. This CDR3 region has 15 residues. Unmatched junction bases numbered 8, after V lost 6 bases and J lost 2 bases. The germline V gene encodes CDR1 MDHEN and CDR2 SYDVKM. The CDR3 loop reads CASRIAGTGTYEQYF. CDR3 coding DNA: TGTGCCAGCAGAATCGCCGGGACAGGGACCTACGAGCAGTACTTC.

The V call is TRBV5-1, the J call TRBJ2-7; 8 nucleotides match TRBD1. This CDR3 region has 14 residues. Looked up from germline, CDR1 is SGHRS and CDR2 is YFSETQ. Trimming cost V 4 bases and J 4 bases; bases outside gene matches: 7. For the CDR3, the DNA is TGCGCCAGCAGCCCCCAGGGGGCGGGGTACGAGCAGTACTTC. Its translation: CASSPQGAGYEQYF.

This chain connects TRBV29-1 to TRBJ2-2; 8 bases match TRBD1. V shed 6 bases, J shed 3 bases, and the junction held 3 bases outside the gene matches. This CDR3 is built from 13 residues. The germline gives CDR1 SQVTM, CDR2 ANQGSEA. CDR3 sequence (DNA): TGCAGCGTGGAGACAGGGGACACCGGGGAGCTGTTTTTT. Encoded protein: CSVETGDTGELFF.